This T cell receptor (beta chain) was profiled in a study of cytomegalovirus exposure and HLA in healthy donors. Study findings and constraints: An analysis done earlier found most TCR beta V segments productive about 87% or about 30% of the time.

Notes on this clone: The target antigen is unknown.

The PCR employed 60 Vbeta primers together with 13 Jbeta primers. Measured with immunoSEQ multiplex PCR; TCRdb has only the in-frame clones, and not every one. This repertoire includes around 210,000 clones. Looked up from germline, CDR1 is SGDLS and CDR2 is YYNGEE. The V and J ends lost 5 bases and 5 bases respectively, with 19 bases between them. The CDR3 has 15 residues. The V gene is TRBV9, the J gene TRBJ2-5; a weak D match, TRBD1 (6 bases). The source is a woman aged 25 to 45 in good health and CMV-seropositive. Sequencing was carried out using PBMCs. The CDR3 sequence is CASSPTGTSGETQYF. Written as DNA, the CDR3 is TGTGCCAGCAGTCCTACAGGGACGTCCGGGGAGACCCAGTACTTC.